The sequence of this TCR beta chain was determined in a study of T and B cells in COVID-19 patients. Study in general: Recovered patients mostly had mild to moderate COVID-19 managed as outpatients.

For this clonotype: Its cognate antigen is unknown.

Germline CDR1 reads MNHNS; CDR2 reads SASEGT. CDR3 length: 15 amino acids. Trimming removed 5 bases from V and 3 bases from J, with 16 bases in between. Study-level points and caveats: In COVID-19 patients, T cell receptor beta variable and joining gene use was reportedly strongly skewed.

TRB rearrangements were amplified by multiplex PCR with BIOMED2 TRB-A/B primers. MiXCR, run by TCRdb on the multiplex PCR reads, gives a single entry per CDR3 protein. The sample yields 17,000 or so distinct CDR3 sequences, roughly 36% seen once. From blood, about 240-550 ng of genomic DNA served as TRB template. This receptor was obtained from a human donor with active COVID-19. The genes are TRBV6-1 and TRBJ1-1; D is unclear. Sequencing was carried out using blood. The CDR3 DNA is TGTGCCAGCAGTTACCCTGGAGAAGCGGACACTGAAGCTTTCTTT. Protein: CASSYPGEADTEAFF.